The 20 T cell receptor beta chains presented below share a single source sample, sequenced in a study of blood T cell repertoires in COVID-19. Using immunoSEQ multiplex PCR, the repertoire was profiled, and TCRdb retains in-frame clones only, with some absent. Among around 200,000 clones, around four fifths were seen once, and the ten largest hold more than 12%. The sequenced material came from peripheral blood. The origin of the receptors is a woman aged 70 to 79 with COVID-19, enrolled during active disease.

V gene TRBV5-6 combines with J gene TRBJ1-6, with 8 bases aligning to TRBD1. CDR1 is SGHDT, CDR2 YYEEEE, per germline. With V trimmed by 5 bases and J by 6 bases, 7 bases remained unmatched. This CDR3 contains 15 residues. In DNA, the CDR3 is TGTGCCAGCAGATATTTGGACAGGGCTAATTCACCCCTCCACTTT. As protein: CASRYLDRANSPLHF. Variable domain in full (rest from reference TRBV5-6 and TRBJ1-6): DAGVTQSPTHLIKTRGQQVTLRCSPKSGHDTVSWYQQALGQGPQFIFQYYEEEERQRGNFPDRFSGHQFPNYSSELNVNALLLGDSALYLCASRYLDRANSPLHFGNGTRLTVT.

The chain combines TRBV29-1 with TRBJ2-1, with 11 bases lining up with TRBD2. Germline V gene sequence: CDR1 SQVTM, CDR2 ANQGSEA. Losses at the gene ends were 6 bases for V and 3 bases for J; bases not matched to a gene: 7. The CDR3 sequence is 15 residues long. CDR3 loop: CSVSGTSGNYNEQFF. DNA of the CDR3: TGCAGCGTCTCCGGGACTAGCGGAAACTACAATGAGCAGTTCTTC.

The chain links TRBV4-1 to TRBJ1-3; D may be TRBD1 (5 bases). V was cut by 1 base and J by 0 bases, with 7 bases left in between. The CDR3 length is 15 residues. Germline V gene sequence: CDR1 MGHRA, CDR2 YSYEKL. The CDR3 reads CASSQGGGSGNTIYF. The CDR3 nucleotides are TGCGCCAGCAGCCAAGGGGGGGGCTCTGGAAACACCATATATTTT.

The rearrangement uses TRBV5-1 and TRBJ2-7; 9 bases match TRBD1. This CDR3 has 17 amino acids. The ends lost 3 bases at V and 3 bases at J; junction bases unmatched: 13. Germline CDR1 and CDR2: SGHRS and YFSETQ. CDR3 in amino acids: CASSSSGVPGQGYEQYF. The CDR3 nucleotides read TGCGCCAGCAGCTCGTCCGGGGTTCCGGGACAGGGCTACGAGCAGTACTTC.

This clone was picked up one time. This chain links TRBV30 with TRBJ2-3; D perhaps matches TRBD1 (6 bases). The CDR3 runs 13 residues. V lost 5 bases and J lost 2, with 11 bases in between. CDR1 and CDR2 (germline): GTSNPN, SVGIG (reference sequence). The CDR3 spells CAWDRTVTDTQYF. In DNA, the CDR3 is TGTGCCTGGGACCGGACAGTCACAGATACGCAGTATTTT.

In DNA form, the CDR3 reads TGCGCCAGCAGGGGGACAGGGGGCGTTGAAACTGAAGCTTTCTTT. Its translation is CASRGTGGVETEAFF. The V call is TRBV5-1, the J call TRBJ1-1; 12 bases line up with TRBD1. With V trimmed by 5 bases and J by 5 bases, 7 bases remained unmatched. This CDR3 has 15 residues. The germline V gene has CDR1 SGHRS and CDR2 YFSETQ.

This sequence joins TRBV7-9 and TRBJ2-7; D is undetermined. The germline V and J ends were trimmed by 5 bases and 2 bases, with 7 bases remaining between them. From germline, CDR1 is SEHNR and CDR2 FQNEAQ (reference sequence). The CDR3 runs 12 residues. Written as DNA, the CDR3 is TGTGCCAGCAGCCGGAGTACCTACGAGCAGTACTTC. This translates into CASSRSTYEQYF.

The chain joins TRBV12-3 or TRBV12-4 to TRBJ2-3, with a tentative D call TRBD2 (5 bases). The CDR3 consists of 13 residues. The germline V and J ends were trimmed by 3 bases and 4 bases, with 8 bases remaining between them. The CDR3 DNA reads TGTGCCAGCAGTTTCGAGGAGGCAGATACGCAGTATTTT. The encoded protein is CASSFEEADTQYF.

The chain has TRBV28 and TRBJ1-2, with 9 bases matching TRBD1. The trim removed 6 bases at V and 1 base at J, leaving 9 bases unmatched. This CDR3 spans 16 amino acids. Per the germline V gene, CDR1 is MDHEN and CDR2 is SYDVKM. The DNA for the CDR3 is TGTGCCAGCAGATATTCCCGGGACAGGGTTAACTATGGCTACACCTTC. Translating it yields CASRYSRDRVNYGYTF.

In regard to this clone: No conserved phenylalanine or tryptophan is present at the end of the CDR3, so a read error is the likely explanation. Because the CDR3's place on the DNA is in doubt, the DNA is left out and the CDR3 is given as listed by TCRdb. Here the CDR3 reads CASSPLEGEGALV. The chain carries TRBV18 and TRBJ1-2; TRBD1 is taken as the D call from the table, unchecked against the DNA. Including both end residues, the CDR3 is 13 amino acids long. The germline CDR1 and CDR2 sequences are KGHSH and LQKENI.

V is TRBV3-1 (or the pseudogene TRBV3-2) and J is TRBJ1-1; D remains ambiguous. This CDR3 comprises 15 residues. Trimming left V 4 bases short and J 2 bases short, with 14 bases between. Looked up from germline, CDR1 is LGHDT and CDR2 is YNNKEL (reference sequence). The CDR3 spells CASSPAYRKNTEAFF. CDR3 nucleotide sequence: TGTGCCAGCAGCCCTGCTTACAGAAAAAACACTGAAGCTTTCTTT.

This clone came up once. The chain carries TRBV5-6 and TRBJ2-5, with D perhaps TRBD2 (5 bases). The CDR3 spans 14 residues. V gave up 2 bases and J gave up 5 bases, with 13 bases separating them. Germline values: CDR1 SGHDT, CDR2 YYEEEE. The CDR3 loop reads CASSLNGLGETQYF. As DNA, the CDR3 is TGTGCCAGCAGCTTAAACGGACTGGGGGAGACCCAGTACTTC.

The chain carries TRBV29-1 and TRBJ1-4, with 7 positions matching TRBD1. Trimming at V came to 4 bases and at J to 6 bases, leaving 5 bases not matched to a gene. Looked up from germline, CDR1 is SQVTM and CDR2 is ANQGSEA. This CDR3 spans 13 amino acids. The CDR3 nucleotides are TGCAGCGTTGTCGACAGGGCTGATGAAAAACTGTTTTTT. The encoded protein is CSVVDRADEKLFF.

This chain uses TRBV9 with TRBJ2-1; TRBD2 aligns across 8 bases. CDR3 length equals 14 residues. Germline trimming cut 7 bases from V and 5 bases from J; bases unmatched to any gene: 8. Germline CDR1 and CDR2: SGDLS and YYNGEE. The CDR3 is CASSRREGNNEQFF. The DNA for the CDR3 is TGTGCCAGCTCCCGACGGGAGGGAAACAATGAGCAGTTCTTC.

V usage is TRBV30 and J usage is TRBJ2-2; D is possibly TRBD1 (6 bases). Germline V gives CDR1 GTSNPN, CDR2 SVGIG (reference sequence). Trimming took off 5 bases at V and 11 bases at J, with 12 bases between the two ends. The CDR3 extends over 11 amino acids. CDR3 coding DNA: TGTGCCTGGGACGACAGGTTAGAGCTGTTTTTT. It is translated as CAWDDRLELFF.

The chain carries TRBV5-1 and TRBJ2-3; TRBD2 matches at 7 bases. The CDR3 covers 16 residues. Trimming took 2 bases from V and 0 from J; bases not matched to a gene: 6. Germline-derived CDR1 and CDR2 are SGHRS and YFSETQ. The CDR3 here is CASSFSSGWSTDTQYF. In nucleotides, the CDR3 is TGCGCCAGCAGCTTCTCTAGCGGTTGGAGCACAGATACGCAGTATTTT.

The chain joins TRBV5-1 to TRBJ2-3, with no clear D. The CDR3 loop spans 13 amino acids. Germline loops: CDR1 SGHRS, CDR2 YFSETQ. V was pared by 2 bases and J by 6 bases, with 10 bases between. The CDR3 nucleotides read TGCGCCAGCAGCTTAGCACGCGAGGATACGCAGTATTTT. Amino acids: CASSLAREDTQYF.

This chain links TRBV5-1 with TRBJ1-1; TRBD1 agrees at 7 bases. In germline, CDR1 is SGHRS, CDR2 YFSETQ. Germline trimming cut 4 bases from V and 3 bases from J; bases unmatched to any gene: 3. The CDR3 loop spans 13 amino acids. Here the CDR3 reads CASSRGQYTEAFF. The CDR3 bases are TGCGCCAGCAGCCGGGGACAGTACACTGAAGCTTTCTTT.

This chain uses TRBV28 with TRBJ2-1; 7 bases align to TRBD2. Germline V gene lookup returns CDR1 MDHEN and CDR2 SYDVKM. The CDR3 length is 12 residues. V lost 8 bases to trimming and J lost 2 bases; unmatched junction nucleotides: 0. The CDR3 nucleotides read TGTGCCAGCGGGGGGGCCTACAATGAGCAGTTCTTC. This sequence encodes CASGGAYNEQFF.

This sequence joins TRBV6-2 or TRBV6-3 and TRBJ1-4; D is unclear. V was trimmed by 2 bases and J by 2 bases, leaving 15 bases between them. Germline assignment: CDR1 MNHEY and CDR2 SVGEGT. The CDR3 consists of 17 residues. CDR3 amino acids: CASSYGWREQTNEKLFF. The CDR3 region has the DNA TGTGCCAGCAGTTACGGGTGGCGGGAGCAGACTAATGAAAAACTGTTTTTT.